A selection of T cell receptor beta chains follows, all from one sample in a study of blood T cell repertoires in COVID-19. The data were produced by immunoSEQ multiplex PCR, yet TCRdb's version contains in-frame clones alone and is incomplete. The table has roughly 570,000 clones, 70% to 90% seen once. The specimen was peripheral blood. These receptors originate from a woman between 50 and 59 years old with COVID-19, enrolled during active disease. The CDR3 runs from the conserved cysteine through the conserved F or W. Each record gives: J gene, V gene, clone size, D gene, CDR3 protein, CDR3 DNA. D genes are given only for firm matches. Clone size appears in some rows only: once, few, many, or a class for an expanded clone.

>TRBJ2-7|TRBV5-6|NA|NA
CASSSGVPYEQYF
TGTGCCAGCAGCTCCGGGGTTCCCTACGAGCAGTACTTC
>TRBJ2-1|TRBV7-2|NA|TRBD2
CASSLQPSGGRNEQFF
TGTGCCAGCAGCTTACAGCCTAGCGGGGGCCGAAATGAGCAGTTCTTC
>TRBJ2-3|TRBV2|NA|NA
CASRQSVPRFTDTQYF
TGTGCCAGCAGACAAAGTGTCCCAAGATTCACAGATACGCAGTATTTT
>TRBJ1-3|TRBV2|NA|NA
CASSPLRTGTIIYF
TGTGCCAGCAGCCCCCTAAGGACCGGGACTATCATATATTTT
>TRBJ1-3|TRBV10-3|NA|NA
CAIRAGAGNTIYF
TGTGCCATCAGGGCAGGGGCTGGAAACACCATATATTTT
>TRBJ2-7|TRBV7-2|NA|TRBD1
CASSIQGDLYEQYF
TGTGCCAGCAGCATCCAGGGGGATCTCTACGAGCAGTACTTC
>TRBJ1-4|TRBV28|NA|NA
CASSLVRRVEKLFF
TGTGCCAGCAGTTTAGTCCGGAGGGTTGAAAAACTGTTTTTT
>TRBJ2-7|TRBV5-6|NA|TRBD1
CASSSGTDYEQYF
TGTGCCAGCAGCTCAGGGACAGACTACGAGCAGTACTTC
>TRBJ1-3|TRBV7-3|NA|TRBD1
CASSAHPGQGRELGNTIYF
TGTGCCAGCAGCGCCCACCCGGGACAGGGAAGGGAACTCGGAAACACCATATATTTT
>TRBJ1-1|TRBV30|NA|TRBD1
CAWGTGRTNTEAFF
TGTGCCTGGGGGACAGGGAGAACGAACACTGAAGCTTTCTTT
>TRBJ1-2|TRBV19|NA|NA
CASSETRTYTF
TGTGCCAGTAGCGAGACTAGAACTTACACCTTC
>TRBJ1-3|TRBV30|NA|TRBD1
CAWTSRQGVGGNTIYF
TGTGCCTGGACTTCCCGACAGGGCGTGGGTGGAAACACCATATATTTT
>TRBJ1-2|TRBV4-1|NA|NA
CASSHVVRGGYTF
TGCGCCAGCAGCCATGTAGTGCGCGGTGGCTACACCTTC
>TRBJ2-3|TRBV5-1|NA|NA
CASSRTSTDTQYF
TGCGCCAGCAGCCGTACTAGCACAGATACGCAGTATTTT
>TRBJ2-3|TRBV9|NA|TRBD2
CASSAAGVGDTQYF
TGTGCCAGCAGCGCAGCGGGGGTGGGAGATACGCAGTATTTT
>TRBJ1-2|TRBV5-6|once|NA
CASSSSEGGLGYTF
TGTGCCAGCAGCTCCAGCGAGGGGGGGCTGGGCTACACCTTC
>TRBJ2-5|TRBV2|NA|NA
CASSEPRLEGETQYF
TGTGCCAGCAGTGAACCCCGACTAGAAGGGGAGACCCAGTACTTC
>TRBJ1-4|TRBV10-1|once|TRBD1
CASSPGGSANEKLFF
TGCGCCAGCAGTCCAGGGGGCTCGGCTAATGAAAAACTGTTTTTT
>TRBJ2-2|TRBV3-1/TRBV3-2|NA|TRBD1
CASSPAGTGVSGELFF
TGTGCCAGCAGCCCCGCCGGGACAGGGGTGTCCGGGGAGCTGTTTTTT
>TRBJ2-5|TRBV7-9|NA|TRBD1
CASSLKSGTGDPGGTQYF
TGTGCCAGCAGCTTAAAATCCGGGACAGGGGATCCGGGGGGGACCCAGTACTTC
>TRBJ1-6|TRBV19|NA|TRBD1
CASSNTGGNDSPLHF
TGTGCCAGTAGTAACACAGGGGGCAACGATTCACCCCTCCACTTT
>TRBJ1-2|TRBV5-4|NA|NA
CASSPTGLNYGYTF
TGTGCCAGCAGCCCTACAGGGTTAAACTATGGCTACACCTTC
>TRBJ2-7|TRBV5-4|NA|NA
CASSFGGQGAYEQYF
TGTGCCAGCAGCTTTGGGGGGCAGGGGGCCTACGAGCAGTACTTC
>TRBJ2-5|TRBV7-2|NA|TRBD2
CASSLEASGGKTQYF
TGTGCCAGCAGCTTAGAGGCTAGCGGGGGGAAGACCCAGTACTTC
>TRBJ2-3|TRBV5-4|NA|TRBD1
CASSFRTGGTDTQYF
TGTGCCAGCAGCTTTAGGACAGGGGGCACAGATACGCAGTATTTT
>TRBJ2-2|TRBV9|NA|NA
CASSEPRRGGANTGELFF
TGTGCCAGCAGCGAGCCCCGTAGGGGCGGGGCGAACACCGGGGAGCTGTTTTTT
>TRBJ1-2|TRBV2|NA|NA
CASGEGRDYGYTF
TGTGCCAGCGGGGAGGGGCGGGACTATGGCTACACCTTC
>TRBJ1-3|TRBV18|NA|NA
CASSPELQSGNTIYF
TGTGCCAGCTCCCCCGAATTACAATCTGGAAACACCATATATTTT